This T cell receptor (beta chain) appears in the sequencing data of a study of blood T cell repertoires in COVID-19 (dated by TCRdb to about 2020). Turning to the overall study: The collaborator samples originated in the United States, Italy and Spain and spanned the acute and convalescent phases of COVID-19. A freely available public database, intended as a resource for researchers studying the immune response to SARS-CoV-2, is where the repertoires were released. Deeply sampled blood TCRbeta repertoires from subjects exposed to, actively infected with, or recovered from COVID-19 were included in the dataset. Samples came from the ongoing ImmuneRACE study (first 160 participants) plus 1,254 subjects from 6 global collaborators. The prospective study material was composed of cDNA or gDNA derived from T cells, B-cell-depleted T cells, or PBMCs. Where available, HLA class I and class II types were obtained from metadata supplied by the sample provider rather than from assay-based typing. Nearly every sample came with metadata listing a de-identified subject ID, COVID-19 status, age in years and sex. What the work shows at the level of the full study, not this receptor alone: How much clinical and demographic metadata was included differed by source and by participant, and the metadata was provided uncurated.

In the prospective study, participants were roughly 18 to 89 years old, resided in 24 geographic areas of the United States, and were enrolled through a virtual design. In the prospective study, cohorts were assigned on the basis of participant-reported clinical history obtained from a screening survey and a study questionnaire. ImmuneRACE Cohort 3 recovered participants were defined by two consecutive negative NP/OP PCR tests, healthcare professional clearance, or symptom resolution. Mobile phlebotomists in the prospective study collected whole blood, serum and a nasopharyngeal or oropharyngeal swab from every participant. Additional blood draws and questionnaires over an approximately two-month period could optionally be provided by prospective study participants. Before DNA extraction, blood samples from the prospective study were shipped at room temperature or frozen. TCRbeta CDR3 regions were amplified from genomic DNA by means of the immunoSEQ Assay, a bias-controlled multiplex PCR. In the source study's methods: The number of nucleated cells in each sample was estimated by amplification of reference gene primers within the assay. Sequence reads were collapsed and filtered to measure the absolute abundance of every unique TCRbeta CDR3 rearrangement. For each sample, productive Simpson clonality was calculated as the square root of Simpson's diversity index across productive rearrangements. Sourced from immuneACCESS, this table was stored by TCRdb with only in-frame sequences that have V and J called. A share of the clones is absent; for the studies checked, an unresolved V gene accounts for under half, and the remainder has no known explanation. Clone size and the V and J calls come from that table; the DNA yielded D and trimming. Within this sample are some 270,000 clones, with under 90% of them counted one time only. The top ten hold about 1.7% of the sample.

V is cut by 2 bases and J by 1 base, and the space between the germline ends is 5 bases. Its CDR3 holds 13 amino acids, cysteine through phenylalanine. Of the read, only the CDR3 DNA is kept; its 39 bases are in frame from base 1. The germline V gene sets CDR1 to SGHTA and CDR2 to FQGTGA. This clone has just one count. What antigen it recognizes has not been identified. Base-call qualities are not available, and no considerably larger clone is one nucleotide away. Sequencing was carried out using PBMCs or T cells enriched from blood (not recorded which). The receptor was derived from a woman in her thirties or forties who had recovered from COVID-19. The sequence links TRBV7-3 to TRBJ1-1; no D gene is confidently identified. The nucleotide sequence is given as TGTGCCAGCAGCTTAGGGAGGAACACTGAAGCTTTCTTT. This yields the protein CASSLGRNTEAFF.